One sample yielded the 4 T cell receptor beta chains listed below, sequenced in a study of T cells after yellow fever vaccination (dated by TCRdb to the late 2010s). What this sample's treatment or condition label stands for: live attenuated yellow fever vaccine strain. Library construction relied on 5' RACE. Instrument on record: Illumina NovaSeq 6000. The raw public data were reprocessed by TCRdb itself: fastp quality trimming at Q25, MiXCR clonotype calling, in-frame beta chains only. Rows are unified per CDR3 protein, each entry keeping the most common DNA and genes. This sample holds a few hundred thousand distinct CDR3 sequences; about 5.2% were observed only once. The ten largest clones capture 2.5% to 4% of the sample. Sequenced material: CD4+ T cells sorted from PBMCs, taken on the day of the yellow fever booster vaccination. The receptors come from a man aged 18 to 29 who received the YFV17D yellow fever vaccine.

The rearrangement uses TRBV4-1 and TRBJ1-2; D not certain. Trimming left V 1 base short and J 0 bases short, with 12 bases between. This CDR3 is built from 16 residues. The germline V gene has CDR1 MGHRA and CDR2 YSYEKL. CDR3 coding DNA: TGCGCCAGCAGCCAAGGTACGGCTTGGCCTAACTATGGCTACACCTTC. As protein: CASSQGTAWPNYGYTF.

This clonotype was detected a few times. This CDR3 is CASSDPGQGNSPLHF. The DNA for the CDR3 is TGTGCCAGCAGCGATCCGGGACAGGGTAATTCACCCCTCCACTTT. The genes are TRBV7-9 and TRBJ1-6, with 9 bases identical to TRBD1. V was clipped by 5 bases and J by 6 bases; unmatched bases: 5. The germline V gene encodes CDR1 SEHNR and CDR2 FQNEAQ (reference sequence). This CDR3 spans 15 amino acids.

The chain has TRBV11-2 and TRBJ2-3, with unresolved D. This CDR3 comprises 13 residues. Trimming stripped 0 bases from V and 2 bases from J, with 3 bases between. CDR1 SGHAT and CDR2 FQNNGV come from the germline V gene. The CDR3 region has the DNA TGTGCCAGCAGCTTAGACTTCACAGATACGCAGTATTTT. Its translation: CASSLDFTDTQYF.

This clonotype was counted ten times or more. The chain is built from TRBV18 and TRBJ2-6, with 9 bases matching TRBD1. The CDR3 totals 18 residues. CDR1 is KGHSH, CDR2 LQKENI, per germline. The V segment lost 3 bases and the J segment 1 base; nucleotides outside the gene matches: 7. DNA for the CDR3: TGTGCCAGCTCACCCTGGGGACAGGGAACTTCTGGGGCCAACGTCCTGACTTTC. Protein product: CASSPWGQGTSGANVLTF. The full variable domain, with the rest looked up from reference TRBV18 and TRBJ2-6, is NAGVMQNPRHLVRRRGQEARLRCSPMKGHSHVYWYRQLPEEGLKFMVYLQKENIIDESGMPKERFSAEFPKEGPSILRIQQVVRGDSAAYFCASSPWGQGTSGANVLTFGAGSRLTVL.